The 6 T cell receptor beta chains below were found in one sample sequenced in a study of blood T cell repertoires in COVID-19. Clones were read by immunoSEQ multiplex PCR, and TCRdb kept only the in-frame ones, dropping some. The sample comprises under 300,000 clones, 84% of which are singletons, and 3.5% to 4.5% rests with the top ten. Material: peripheral blood. All receptors derive from a man aged 50-60 years with acute or convalescent COVID-19.

The gene calls are TRBV9 and TRBJ1-1, with D possibly TRBD1 on 6 matching bases. V was cut by 3 bases and J by 0 bases, with 15 bases left in between. This CDR3 spans 16 amino acids. CDR1 and CDR2 (germline): SGDLS, YYNGEE. CDR3 residues: CASSALQGSLNTEAFF. The CDR3 bases are TGTGCCAGCAGCGCACTTCAGGGGAGCTTGAACACTGAAGCTTTCTTT.

In this sample, this clone turned up once. Other nucleotide sequences from this sample produce the same CDR3. The chain employs TRBV28 and TRBJ1-5; unclear D gene. The CDR3 length is 13 residues. V gave up 6 bases and J gave up 3 bases, with 9 bases separating them. From germline, CDR1 is MDHEN and CDR2 SYDVKM. The CDR3 loop is CASRASSNQPQHF. CDR3 nucleotides: TGTGCCAGCAGGGCATCCTCCAATCAGCCCCAGCATTTT.

CDR3 residues: CASRTTGSAFF. The CDR3 DNA follows: TGTGCCAGCAGGACGACAGGGTCGGCTTTCTTT. This chain joins TRBV28 and TRBJ1-1; 7 bases match TRBD1. The CDR3 runs 11 residues. The V and J ends lost 6 bases and 11 bases, in that order; junction bases with no gene match: 6. Germline CDR1 is MDHEN and CDR2 is SYDVKM.

This clone showed up just once. V and J are TRBV6-2 or TRBV6-3 and TRBJ2-7; 11 nucleotides line up with TRBD2. CDR3 length: 19 amino acids. J was trimmed by 1 base and V by 2 bases; bases with no gene match: 13. Germline CDR1 and CDR2: MNHEY and SVGEGT. This CDR3 is CASSYPVKTSGARSYEQYF. In DNA, the CDR3 is TGTGCCAGCAGTTACCCAGTTAAGACTAGCGGGGCGAGATCCTACGAGCAGTACTTC.

V gene TRBV5-4 combines with J gene TRBJ2-1, with 12 bases aligning to TRBD2. The trim removed 3 bases at V and 3 bases at J, leaving 7 bases unmatched. Germline V gene sequence: CDR1 SGHNT, CDR2 YYREEE (reference sequence). The CDR3 runs to 17 residues. CDR3 protein: CASSYDRLAGDYNEQFF. The CDR3 coding sequence is TGTGCCAGCAGCTATGATAGACTAGCGGGAGACTACAATGAGCAGTTCTTC.

The chain recombines TRBV6-5 with TRBJ1-5; D is unclear. This CDR3 is 15 amino acids long. Trimming took off 2 bases at V and 0 bases at J, with 8 bases between the two ends. The germline gives CDR1 MNHEY, CDR2 SVGAGI. The CDR3 DNA reads as TGTGCCAGCAGTTACCGGGTCGATAGCAATCAGCCCCAGCATTTT. Translated, it gives CASSYRVDSNQPQHF.